This T cell receptor (beta chain) was obtained from a study of CD8 T cells in ankylosing spondylitis. Study conclusions and caveats: Significant enrichment of disease-linked clones was reportedly seen in matched ankylosing spondylitis synovial fluid. Previously reported in reactive arthritis synovial fluid and blood were some of the motif variants.

About this clonotype itself: What it recognizes is unknown. A much larger clone lies a single base off, so this may be a read error. Because the CDR3 is missing its conserved closing phenylalanine or tryptophan, this is likely a read error.

The CDR3 loop spans 13 amino acids. V was clipped by 1 base and J by 3 bases, with 4 bases between them. Germline V gene sequence: CDR1 LGHDT, CDR2 YNNKEL (reference sequence). TCRdb reanalysed the 5' RACE reads using MiXCR and keeps one entry per CDR3 protein. The sample lists under 250,000 distinct CDR3 sequences, around 8% occurring once. J is TRBJ1-5 and V is TRBV3-1; D not certain. This clonotype was obtained from a female donor with ankylosing spondylitis or in good health (not recorded which). Sequenced material: blood, either unsorted or a sorted T cell fraction (not recorded which). CDR3 sequence reads: CASSQALNQPQHY. CDR3 coding DNA: TGTGCCAGCAGCCAAGCGCTCAATCAGCCCCAGCATTAT.